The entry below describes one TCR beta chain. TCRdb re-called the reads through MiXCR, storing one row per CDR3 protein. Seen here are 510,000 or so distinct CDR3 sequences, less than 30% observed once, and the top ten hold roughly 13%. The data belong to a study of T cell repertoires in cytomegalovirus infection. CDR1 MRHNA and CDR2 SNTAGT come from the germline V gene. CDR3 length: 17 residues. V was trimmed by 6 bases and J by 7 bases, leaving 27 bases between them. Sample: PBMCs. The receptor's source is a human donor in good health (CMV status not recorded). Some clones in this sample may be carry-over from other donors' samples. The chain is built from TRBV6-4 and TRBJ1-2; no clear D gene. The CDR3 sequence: CASSPTPAPSEVGGYTF. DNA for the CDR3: TGTGCCAGCAGCCCAACCCCAGCTCCTAGTGAAGTGGGTGGCTACACCTTC.